Each of the 28 T cell receptor beta chains below was sequenced from the same sample in a study of blood T cell repertoires in COVID-19. Profiled with immunoSEQ multiplex PCR; TCRdb holds only in-frame clones, not every one. The sample shows 150,000 to 200,000 clones, 70% to 90% of them seen only once. The sample taken for sequencing was peripheral blood. These receptors were taken from a woman older than 75 with acute or convalescent COVID-19.

V gene TRBV9 combines with J gene TRBJ2-3; 10 nucleotides line up with TRBD2. The junction had 8 bases not matched to a gene; V was cut back by 2 bases and J by 5 bases. Germline values: CDR1 SGDLS, CDR2 YYNGEE. This CDR3 spans 16 amino acids. CDR3 nucleotides: TGTGCCAGCAGCGTCAGCGGGAGGGGGCGGGAAGATACGCAGTATTTT. This codes for CASSVSGRGREDTQYF.

The J gene is TRBJ1-2, the V gene TRBV7-2; D ambiguous. V was clipped by 1 base and J by 4 bases, with 13 bases between them. Germline CDR1 reads SGHTA; CDR2 reads FQGNSA. The CDR3 has 15 residues. CDR3 DNA: TGTGCCAGCAGCTTAGTCGGGGTACTCGGCTATGGCTACACCTTC. It encodes CASSLVGVLGYGYTF.

This chain joins TRBV5-5 and TRBJ1-2, with TRBD1 identical over 8 bases. The germline V gene has CDR1 SGHKS and CDR2 YYEKEE (reference sequence). This CDR3 comprises 14 residues. With V trimmed by 3 bases and J by 8 bases, 9 bases remained unmatched. In DNA form, the CDR3 reads TGTGCCAGCAGCTCCGGGCAGGGGGCCATCGGCTACACCTTC. Protein: CASSSGQGAIGYTF.

This clone was detected a few times. The rearrangement links TRBV7-8 to TRBJ2-1; 7 bases fit TRBD1. This CDR3 is built from 15 residues. Per germline, CDR1 SGHVS and CDR2 FQNEAQ. V lost 0 bases to trimming and J lost 7 bases; unmatched junction nucleotides: 6. This CDR3 reads CASSLARAGGNEQFF. CDR3 DNA: TGTGCCAGCAGCTTAGCGCGGGCAGGGGGAAATGAGCAGTTCTTC.

The CDR3 here is CASSVGGYEQYF. CDR3 nucleotides: TGTGCCAGCAGCGTAGGCGGCTACGAGCAGTACTTC. The V call is TRBV9, the J call TRBJ2-7; D remains ambiguous. The V end was cut by 0 bases, the J end by 3 bases, with 4 bases between. Germline CDR1 is SGDLS and CDR2 is YYNGEE. This CDR3 comprises 12 residues.

This clone occurred once. The CDR3 sequence is CASSSSVVTEAFF. The CDR3 DNA follows: TGTGCCAGCAGCTCCAGCGTCGTCACTGAAGCTTTCTTT. This chain links TRBV7-8 with TRBJ1-1; D is ambiguous. V was cut by 4 bases and J by 4 bases, with 10 bases left in between. CDR1 and CDR2 from the germline V gene are SGHVS and FQNEAQ. This CDR3 contains 13 residues. Complete variable domain (other parts from reference TRBV7-8 and TRBJ1-1): GAGVSQSPRYKVAKRGQDVALRCDPISGHVSLFWYQQALGQGPEFLTYFQNEAQLDKSGLPSDRFFAERPEGSVSTLKIQRTQQEDSAVYLCASSSSVVTEAFFGQGTRLTVV.

The count of this clone is one. The chain has TRBV6-5 and TRBJ2-2; 8 nucleotides align to TRBD1. Germline V lookup: CDR1 MNHEY, CDR2 SVGAGI. The junction had 4 bases not matched to a gene; V was cut back by 8 bases and J by 5 bases. The CDR3 covers 13 residues. This chain's CDR3 is CASAYRGTGELFF. Here the CDR3 DNA reads TGTGCCAGCGCATACAGGGGGACCGGGGAGCTGTTTTTT.

V usage is TRBV5-1 and J usage is TRBJ1-5; 7 bases align to TRBD1. This CDR3 spans 16 amino acids. Germline V gives CDR1 SGHRS, CDR2 YFSETQ. V lost 0 bases to trimming and J lost 3 bases; unmatched junction nucleotides: 6. As DNA, the CDR3 is TGCGCCAGCAGCTTGGCTCCGACAGGGAACAATCAGCCCCAGCATTTT. It encodes CASSLAPTGNNQPQHF.

The rearrangement joins TRBV6-5 to TRBJ1-3; D is uncertain. The CDR3 is made up of 15 amino acids. CDR1 and CDR2 (germline): MNHEY, SVGAGI. V lost 5 bases and J lost 0, with 11 bases in between. CDR3 bases: TGTGCCAGCAGTCGCGGGCCCTACTCTGGAAACACCATATATTTT. Its translation: CASSRGPYSGNTIYF.

There are a few counts of this clone. The chain links TRBV14 to TRBJ1-2, with a possible D match to TRBD1 (5 bases). The CDR3 runs to 17 residues. CDR1 SGHDN and CDR2 FVKESK come from the germline V gene. V lost 0 bases and J lost 8, with 22 bases in between. In DNA, the CDR3 is TGTGCCAGCAGCCAAGATTCGGCAGGGATAGGCTTGCGGGGCTACACCTTC. This translates into CASSQDSAGIGLRGYTF.

This rearrangement joins TRBV6-4 to TRBJ2-3; perhaps TRBD2 as D (7 bases). Germline V CDR1 and CDR2: MRHNA, SNTAGT. The V gene lost 2 bases and the J gene lost 0 bases, with 12 bases spanning the gap. The CDR3 runs 16 residues. The CDR3 DNA sequence: TGTGCCAGCAGTGACAAGGGGGGGGATAGCACAGATACGCAGTATTTT. This codes for CASSDKGGDSTDTQYF.

This rearrangement joins TRBV4-2 to TRBJ1-1, with unresolved D. The length of the CDR3 is 15 residues. Deletions cut 1 base from V and 2 bases from J, with 11 bases between. Germline CDR1 LGHNA, CDR2 YNFKEQ. CDR3 sequence (DNA): TGTGCCAGCAGCCAAGCGATAACACCTAACACTGAAGCTTTCTTT. Translation gives CASSQAITPNTEAFF.

The genes are TRBV5-1 and TRBJ2-2, with 8 nucleotides matching TRBD2. The CDR3 is 14 amino acids. Trimming removed 2 bases from V and 6 bases from J; junction bases left unmatched: 3. Per the germline V gene, CDR1 is SGHRS and CDR2 is YFSETQ. This CDR3 is CASSLAGRAGELFF. The CDR3 region has the DNA TGCGCCAGCAGCTTAGCCGGGAGGGCCGGGGAGCTGTTTTTT.

The genes are TRBV7-8 and TRBJ1-2, with D tentatively TRBD1 (5 bases). Trimming stripped 2 bases from V and 2 bases from J, with 12 bases between. From germline, CDR1 is SGHVS and CDR2 FQNEAQ. The CDR3 extends over 15 amino acids. This CDR3 is CASSLRQHLNYGYTF. For the CDR3, the DNA is TGTGCCAGCAGCTTACGACAGCACCTCAACTATGGCTACACCTTC.

V gene TRBV7-8 combines with J gene TRBJ2-7, with TRBD2 identical over 8 bases. Germline values: CDR1 SGHVS, CDR2 FQNEAQ. The ends lost 4 bases at V and 2 bases at J; junction bases unmatched: 7. This CDR3 comprises 15 residues. The DNA for the CDR3 is TGTGCCAGCAGCTCCCGGGGGGGGCGCACCTACGAGCAGTACTTC. It is translated as CASSSRGGRTYEQYF.

V and J are TRBV6-5 and TRBJ1-1, with 7 bases lining up with TRBD1. Trimming cost V 5 bases and J 2 bases; bases outside gene matches: 5. The germline V gene encodes CDR1 MNHEY and CDR2 SVGAGI. The CDR3 is 14 amino acids. The CDR3 loop reads CASSRDRENTEAFF. In DNA form, the CDR3 reads TGTGCCAGCAGTCGCGACAGGGAAAACACTGAAGCTTTCTTT.

This clone was counted a few times. This chain uses TRBV10-3 with TRBJ1-1; 10 bases agree with TRBD1. The junction had 5 bases not matched to a gene; V was cut back by 5 bases and J by 5 bases. The CDR3 runs 14 residues. Germline lookup yields CDR1 ENHRY and CDR2 SYGVKD. CDR3 protein: CAISPGQGGTEAFF. DNA for the CDR3: TGTGCCATCAGTCCCGGACAGGGGGGGACTGAAGCTTTCTTT.

This clone appeared a few times. V usage is TRBV2 and J usage is TRBJ1-6; 7 nucleotides agree with TRBD1. Germline lookup yields CDR1 SNHLY and CDR2 FYNNEI. The CDR3 extends over 12 amino acids. After removal of 6 bases from V and 14 bases from J, the junction contained 7 bases not matched to a gene. CDR3 in amino acids: CASRGDSLTLHF. The CDR3 DNA is TGTGCCAGCAGAGGGGACAGTTTGACCCTCCACTTT.

The chain links TRBV7-8 to TRBJ2-1; 7 bases agree with TRBD2. Germline loops: CDR1 SGHVS, CDR2 FQNEAQ. The CDR3 length is 16 residues. Germline trimming cut 5 bases from V and 4 bases from J; bases unmatched to any gene: 11. CDR3: CASSPLRERGYNEQFF. CDR3 coding DNA: TGTGCCAGCAGCCCACTGAGGGAGCGGGGTTACAATGAGCAGTTCTTC.

This clone was seen a handful of times. The V call is TRBV18, the J call TRBJ1-2, with D possibly being TRBD1 (5 bases). Germline-derived CDR1 and CDR2 are KGHSH and LQKENI. Trimming left V 3 bases short and J 2 bases short, with 19 bases between. CDR3 size: 17 residues. The CDR3 DNA reads as TGTGCCAGCTCACCGGCCGGTGCCAGGGAGGCGAACTATGGCTACACCTTC. The encoded protein is CASSPAGAREANYGYTF.

V gene TRBV11-3 combines with J gene TRBJ2-1; TRBD1 matches 7 bases. The V gene's germline CDR1 is SGHNT and CDR2 YENEEA. J gave up 0 bases and V 5 bases, and 4 bases lay outside the gene matches. This CDR3 has 15 residues. CDR3 amino acids: CASSRQGDSYNEQFF. As DNA, the CDR3 is TGTGCCAGCAGCCGACAGGGAGACTCCTACAATGAGCAGTTCTTC.

V gene TRBV5-1 combines with J gene TRBJ1-4; 9 bases match TRBD1. The V gene end was trimmed by 1 base and the J gene end by 7 bases; junction bases not matched to a gene: 5. The CDR3 has 15 amino acids. Germline loops: CDR1 SGHRS, CDR2 YFSETQ. The chain's CDR3 is CASSLTPGQGEKLFF. The CDR3 DNA reads TGCGCCAGCAGCTTGACCCCGGGACAGGGTGAAAAACTGTTTTTT. Complete variable domain (other parts from reference TRBV5-1 and TRBJ1-4): KAGVTQTPRYLIKTRGQQVTLSCSPISGHRSVSWYQQTPGQGLQFLFEYFSETQRNKGNFPGRFSGRQFSNSRSEMNVSTLELGDSALYLCASSLTPGQGEKLFFGSGTQLSVL.

This clone has only one observation. Additional DNA sequences in this sample encode the identical CDR3. This chain uses TRBV6-4 with TRBJ2-5; 7 bases line up with TRBD1. The CDR3 runs 13 residues. The ends lost 6 bases at V and 1 base at J; junction bases unmatched: 2. Germline lookup yields CDR1 MRHNA and CDR2 SNTAGT. The CDR3 reads CASSRDSQETQYF. The CDR3 region has the DNA TGTGCCAGCAGCCGGGACAGCCAAGAGACCCAGTACTTC.

The chain couples TRBV19 to TRBJ1-2; 8 positions agree with TRBD1. Germline values: CDR1 LNHDA, CDR2 SQIVND (reference sequence). V gave up 7 bases and J gave up 0 bases; unmatched junction bases: 7. The CDR3 sequence is 15 residues long. CDR3 sequence reads: CASIAGDRSNYGYTF. CDR3 nucleotide sequence: TGTGCCAGTATTGCAGGGGACAGGTCTAACTATGGCTACACCTTC.

The chain is built from TRBV9 and TRBJ1-3; D call uncertain. Trimming removed 3 bases from V and 0 bases from J, with 7 bases in between. This CDR3 comprises 14 residues. Per germline, CDR1 SGDLS and CDR2 YYNGEE. In DNA, the CDR3 is TGTGCCAGCAGCGGACTCCACTCTGGAAACACCATATATTTT. It specifies CASSGLHSGNTIYF. Drawing the rest from reference TRBV9 and TRBJ1-3, the complete variable domain is DSGVTQTPKHLITATGQRVTLRCSPRSGDLSVYWYQQSLDQGLQFLIQYYNGEERAKGNILERFSAQQFPDLHSELNLSSLELGDSALYFCASSGLHSGNTIYFGEGSWLTVV.

This chain links TRBV18 with TRBJ1-2; 8 bases map to TRBD1. The CDR3 has 14 amino acids. V shed 2 bases, J shed 3 bases, and the junction held 2 bases outside the gene matches. Germline V gene data show CDR1 as KGHSH and CDR2 as LQKENI. The CDR3 protein is CASSPGQGHYGYTF. DNA of the CDR3: TGTGCCAGCTCACCAGGACAGGGCCACTATGGCTACACCTTC. Full variable domain (remainder filled in from reference TRBV18 and TRBJ1-2): NAGVMQNPRHLVRRRGQEARLRCSPMKGHSHVYWYRQLPEEGLKFMVYLQKENIIDESGMPKERFSAEFPKEGPSILRIQQVVRGDSAAYFCASSPGQGHYGYTFGSGTRLTVV.

The rearrangement joins TRBV21-1 to TRBJ1-1; TRBD1 was called by the table and not checked on the DNA. TRBV21-1 is a pseudogene segment. The CDR3 has 16 amino acids. The CDR3 sequence is CASSRSGTGGNTEAFF. CDR3 DNA sequence: TGTGCCAGCAGCAGATCCGGGACAGGGGGGAACACTGAAGCTTTCTTT.

The gene calls are TRBV11-2 and TRBJ1-1; 8 bases line up with TRBD1. The V gene end was trimmed by 5 bases and the J gene end by 5 bases; junction bases not matched to a gene: 10. This CDR3 contains 15 residues. From germline, CDR1 is SGHAT and CDR2 FQNNGV. The CDR3 coding sequence is TGTGCCAGCAGCCCGAGTGACAGGGGAGGGACTGAAGCTTTCTTT. This translates into CASSPSDRGGTEAFF.